This TCR beta chain was retrieved from a study of OX40 agonist ivuxolimab in advanced cancers. Background on the study: Partial responses, seen in three patients, involved one hepatocellular carcinoma and two cutaneous melanomas.

The germline V gene has CDR1 SNHLY and CDR2 FYNNEI. Trimming removed 6 bases from V and 6 bases from J; junction bases left unmatched: 5. The CDR3 sequence is 14 residues long. Measured with immunoSEQ multiplex PCR; TCRdb has only the in-frame clones, and not every one. The profile covers some 9,300 clones, with 60% to 80% appearing a single time and around 46% taken by the ten largest. This clone was counted between two and nine times. At cycle 4 day 1, cycle 7 day 1, and baseline, blood was sampled. This sample comprised CD4+ or CD8+ T cells sorted from blood, obtained in a trial of the OX40 agonist ivuxolimab. This sequence originates from an adult with an advanced solid tumor such as melanoma, head and neck, liver or kidney cancer. The chain couples TRBV2 to TRBJ2-1; 10 bases are a match to TRBD2. The DNA for the CDR3 is TGTGCCAGCAGAGGGGGACTAGCGAGCAATGAGCAGTTCTTC. Protein: CASRGGLASNEQFF. The complete variable domain, with remaining parts taken from reference TRBV2 and TRBJ2-1, reads EPEVTQTPSHQVTQMGQEVILRCVPISNHLYFYWYRQILGQKVEFLVSFYNNEISEKSEIFDDQFSVERPDGSNFTLKIRSTKLEDSAMYFCASRGGLASNEQFFGPGTRLTVL.